Below, 21 T cell receptor beta chains from the same sample are listed, as sequenced in a study of blood T cell repertoires in COVID-19. Clones were read by immunoSEQ multiplex PCR, and TCRdb kept only the in-frame ones, dropping some. Of some 390,000 clones in the sample, roughly nine tenths were seen once. Source material: PBMCs or T cells enriched from blood (not recorded which). All receptors come from a man aged 25 to 40 who had recovered from COVID-19.

The chain recombines TRBV11-2 with TRBJ2-4; the D gene is possibly TRBD1 (6 bases). Trimming took off 4 bases at V and 0 bases at J, with 13 bases between the two ends. The CDR3 has 16 residues. From germline, CDR1 is SGHAT and CDR2 FQNNGV. CDR3 sequence reads: CASSSPDSIAKNIQYF. The CDR3 DNA is TGTGCCAGCAGCTCCCCGGACAGCATAGCCAAAAACATTCAGTACTTC.

The V call is TRBV7-8, the J call TRBJ2-1, with D possibly TRBD2 on 6 matching bases. The CDR3 is made up of 16 amino acids. Germline CDR1 and CDR2: SGHVS and FQNEAQ. V lost 5 bases, J lost 5 bases, and 19 bases lay in between. The CDR3 protein is CASSPFGSGANNEQFF. CDR3 nucleotide sequence: TGTGCCAGCAGCCCCTTCGGGTCGGGAGCAAACAATGAGCAGTTCTTC.

This sequence joins TRBV28 and TRBJ2-5; 9 bases are a match to TRBD2. V gave up 3 bases and J gave up 8 bases; unmatched junction bases: 10. This CDR3 has 15 residues. Germline assignment: CDR1 MDHEN and CDR2 SYDVKM. The CDR3 DNA follows: TGTGCCAGCAGTTTGTCGAGCGGGAGGTTCGGAACCCAGTACTTC. Translating it yields CASSLSSGRFGTQYF.

This sequence joins TRBV19 and TRBJ1-2; possible D gene TRBD1, 6 bases. CDR1 LNHDA and CDR2 SQIVND come from the germline V gene (reference sequence). Deletions cut 9 bases from V and 8 bases from J, with 16 bases between. The CDR3 runs to 12 residues. The CDR3 protein is CASATGFRGYTF. The CDR3 region has the DNA TGTGCCAGCGCAACAGGGTTTAGGGGCTACACCTTC.

This clone was seen a few times. V usage is TRBV19 and J usage is TRBJ1-1; 8 bases are shared with TRBD1. V lost 4 bases, J lost 3 bases, and 4 bases stayed unmatched. The CDR3 extends over 14 amino acids. CDR1 LNHDA and CDR2 SQIVND come from the germline V gene (reference sequence). The CDR3, as DNA: TGTGCCAGTAGTACACAGGGGGTCTACACTGAAGCTTTCTTT. This gives the protein CASSTQGVYTEAFF.

The chain uses TRBV6-5 and TRBJ2-7; D is perhaps TRBD1 (6 bases). This CDR3 spans 14 amino acids. Germline CDR1 reads MNHEY; CDR2 reads SVGAGI. V was pared by 6 bases and J by 0 bases, with 12 bases between. CDR3 sequence (DNA): TGTGCCAGCAGATCCGACAGGAGCTCCTACGAGCAGTACTTC. The encoded protein is CASRSDRSSYEQYF.

V gene TRBV28 combines with J gene TRBJ1-6; 8 positions match TRBD1. Trimming took 1 base from V and 9 from J; bases not matched to a gene: 20. This CDR3 has 20 residues. Germline values: CDR1 MDHEN, CDR2 SYDVKM. The CDR3 DNA follows: TGTGCCAGCAGTTTATTCTCCGGGACAGGTCCTGTTGGAATAAGTTCACCCCTCCACTTT. Amino acids: CASSLFSGTGPVGISSPLHF.

The chain joins TRBV27 to TRBJ2-7, with D perhaps matching TRBD1 (6 bases). Trimming took off 4 bases at V and 5 bases at J, with 15 bases between the two ends. The germline V gene has CDR1 MNHEY and CDR2 SMNVEV (reference sequence). The CDR3 length is 14 residues. CDR3 region: CASSSLHGGHEQYF. Written as DNA, the CDR3 is TGTGCCAGCAGTTCTCTCCATGGGGGCCACGAGCAGTACTTC.

The rearrangement joins TRBV13 to TRBJ2-1, with 9 bases matching TRBD1. This CDR3 contains 15 residues. The ends lost 0 bases at V and 4 bases at J; junction bases unmatched: 1. The V gene's germline CDR1 is PRHDT and CDR2 FYEKMQ (reference sequence). The CDR3 DNA is TGTGCCAGCAGCTTAGGGGACAGGGGATACAATGAGCAGTTCTTC. This translates into CASSLGDRGYNEQFF.

V is TRBV10-1 and J is TRBJ2-1; D might be TRBD2 (6 bases). The V end was cut by 6 bases, the J end by 2 bases, with 14 bases between. CDR1 is WNHNN and CDR2 is SYGVQD in the germline V gene (reference sequence). The CDR3 runs to 15 residues. The chain's CDR3 is CASSRGSGPYNEQFF. The CDR3 coding sequence is TGCGCCAGCAGCCGTGGTAGCGGCCCCTACAATGAGCAGTTCTTC.

J is TRBJ1-3 and V is TRBV4-2, with TRBD1 matching 8 bases. Germline lookup yields CDR1 LGHNA and CDR2 YNFKEQ. With 1 base clipped from V and 4 bases from J, the junction kept 12 bases outside the gene matches. CDR3 length: 18 residues. The DNA for the CDR3 is TGTGCCAGCAGCCAAGGGTCGGGCCAGGGGGCATACGGAAACACCATATATTTT. Translating it yields CASSQGSGQGAYGNTIYF.

The chain carries TRBV30 and TRBJ2-7; possibly TRBD1 for D (6 bases). Germline V gene data show CDR1 as GTSNPN and CDR2 as SVGIG (reference sequence). Trimming took 6 bases from V and 0 from J, leaving 15 bases between them. The CDR3 is 14 amino acids. Here the CDR3 reads CACQDRLSSYEQYF. CDR3 DNA: TGTGCCTGCCAGGACAGACTAAGCTCCTACGAGCAGTACTTC. The entire variable domain, with the rest obtained from reference TRBV30 and TRBJ2-7, is as follows: SQTIHQWPATLVQPVGSPLSLECTVEGTSNPNLYWYRQAAGRGLQLLFYSVGIGQISSEVPQNLSASRPQDRQFILSSKKLLLSDSGFYLCACQDRLSSYEQYFGPGTRLTVT.

This chain uses TRBV5-5 with TRBJ2-3, with no clear D. The CDR3 sequence is 15 residues long. Germline V gene sequence: CDR1 SGHKS, CDR2 YYEKEE (reference sequence). V was pared by 0 bases and J by 5 bases, with 13 bases between. In DNA form, the CDR3 reads TGTGCCAGCAGCTTGGACCCCTCGTCGGGAGATACGCAGTATTTT. Its protein product is CASSLDPSSGDTQYF.

The rearrangement links TRBV14 to TRBJ2-5; tentative D call: TRBD2 (6 bases). This CDR3 comprises 16 residues. Trimming cost V 2 bases and J 5 bases, with 18 bases left between them. The germline CDR1 and CDR2 sequences are SGHDN and FVKESK. The CDR3 bases are TGTGCCAGCAGCCAACGCGGGAACGTCGGATCGGAGACCCAGTACTTC. Its protein product is CASSQRGNVGSETQYF.

The gene calls are TRBV18 and TRBJ1-2; D may be TRBD1 (5 bases). Germline CDR1 and CDR2: KGHSH and LQKENI. Trimming removed 2 bases at V and 2 bases at J, with 6 bases between. The CDR3 extends over 13 amino acids. The CDR3 loop reads CASSPRQNYGYTF. The CDR3 nucleotides read TGTGCCAGCTCACCAAGACAGAACTATGGCTACACCTTC. Drawing the rest from reference TRBV18 and TRBJ1-2, the complete variable domain is NAGVMQNPRHLVRRRGQEARLRCSPMKGHSHVYWYRQLPEEGLKFMVYLQKENIIDESGMPKERFSAEFPKEGPSILRIQQVVRGDSAAYFCASSPRQNYGYTFGSGTRLTVV.

The rearrangement uses TRBV5-4 and TRBJ1-2; 9 bases are a match to TRBD1. V lost 0 bases and J lost 7; bases outside the gene matches: 10. Germline CDR1 and CDR2: SGHNT and YYREEE (reference sequence). This CDR3 region has 16 residues. The CDR3 DNA is TGTGCCAGCAGCTTGGAACAGGGGGCGACAGTAGGTGGCTACACCTTC. Its protein product is CASSLEQGATVGGYTF.

J is TRBJ2-3 and V is TRBV5-1, with TRBD1 as a possible D gene (6 bases). This CDR3 is 15 amino acids long. V was clipped by 4 bases and J by 6 bases, with 18 bases between them. Germline CDR1 is SGHRS and CDR2 is YFSETQ. Here the CDR3 reads CASSTDLKGDDTQYF. In nucleotides, the CDR3 is TGCGCCAGCAGCACCGACCTCAAGGGGGACGATACGCAGTATTTT.

The genes are TRBV25-1 and TRBJ1-1; TRBD1 agrees at 12 bases. This CDR3 has 17 residues. Germline V CDR1 and CDR2: MGHDK, SYGVNS. J was trimmed by 11 bases and V by 7 bases; bases with no gene match: 20. The CDR3 DNA is TGTGCCAGCACGAAGGCCGGTGGGACAGGGGGCGCGGGGGGGGCTTTCTTT. Amino acids: CASTKAGGTGGAGGAFF. Combining the CDR3 with reference TRBV25-1 and TRBJ1-1 gives the whole variable domain EADIYQTPRYLVIGTGKKITLECSQTMGHDKMYWYQQDPGMELHLIHYSYGVNSTEKGDLSSESTVSRIRTEHFPLTLESARPSHTSQYLCASTKAGGTGGAGGAFFGQGTRLTVV.

The rearrangement uses TRBV29-1 and TRBJ2-2; no definite D call. Germline assignment: CDR1 SQVTM and CDR2 ANQGSEA. V shed 5 bases and J shed 2 bases, with 12 bases lying between them. The CDR3 is made up of 14 amino acids. CDR3 nucleotide sequence: TGCAGCGTTCTAAGTAAGAGAAACACCGGGGAGCTGTTTTTT. Protein: CSVLSKRNTGELFF.

The V call is TRBV24-1, the J call TRBJ2-3, with TRBD1 identical over 9 bases. The CDR3 sequence is 14 residues long. Trimming removed 11 bases from V and 4 bases from J; junction bases left unmatched: 9. The germline V gene has CDR1 KGHDR and CDR2 SFDVKD. The CDR3 DNA reads TGTGCCATTTCCGGGACAGGGATTCCAGATACGCAGTATTTT. Protein sequence: CAISGTGIPDTQYF.

This clone appeared a single time. The chain is built from TRBV2 and TRBJ2-1; D is possibly TRBD2 (6 bases). Germline assignment: CDR1 SNHLY and CDR2 FYNNEI. The V end was cut by 1 base, the J end by 9 bases, with 13 bases between. This CDR3 is 14 amino acids long. The CDR3 spells CASSEVGSWSEQFF. CDR3 sequence (DNA): TGTGCCAGCAGTGAAGTCGGGAGCTGGAGTGAGCAGTTCTTC.